The clone carrying this TCR beta chain was counted many times. Its antigen is not identified. This sample was taken from a study of T cells in Graves' hyperthyroidism and ophthalmopathy. About the research overall: Pretreatment peripheral blood was obtained at initial diagnosis. Study-wide results and limits: Ophthalmopathy and stable hyperthyroidism were separated by a 13 V-J model.

RNA transcripts served as the template for amplifying TCR beta CDR3 regions. Using the HTBI primer set, a first-round RT-PCR was run on the TCR CDR3. Each CDR3 protein gets one entry after TCRdb re-called the multiplex PCR reads with MiXCR. The sample has fewer than 600,000 distinct CDR3 sequences; 12% to 15% are singletons. The CDR3 is made up of 17 amino acids. Germline V gene data show CDR1 as SGHTS and CDR2 as YDEGEE. The V segment lost 4 bases and the J segment 0 bases; nucleotides outside the gene matches: 6. Graves' hyperthyroidism is called stable when ophthalmopathy does not progress within 18 months.

This rearrangement joins TRBV5-8 to TRBJ2-1; TRBD2 agrees at 11 bases. This clonotype originated in a woman in her 40s with Graves' hyperthyroidism. Sequenced input: blood. The CDR3 protein is CASSDPGLAVSYNEQFF. CDR3 sequence (DNA): TGTGCCAGCAGCGATCCGGGACTAGCGGTCTCCTACAATGAGCAGTTCTTC.